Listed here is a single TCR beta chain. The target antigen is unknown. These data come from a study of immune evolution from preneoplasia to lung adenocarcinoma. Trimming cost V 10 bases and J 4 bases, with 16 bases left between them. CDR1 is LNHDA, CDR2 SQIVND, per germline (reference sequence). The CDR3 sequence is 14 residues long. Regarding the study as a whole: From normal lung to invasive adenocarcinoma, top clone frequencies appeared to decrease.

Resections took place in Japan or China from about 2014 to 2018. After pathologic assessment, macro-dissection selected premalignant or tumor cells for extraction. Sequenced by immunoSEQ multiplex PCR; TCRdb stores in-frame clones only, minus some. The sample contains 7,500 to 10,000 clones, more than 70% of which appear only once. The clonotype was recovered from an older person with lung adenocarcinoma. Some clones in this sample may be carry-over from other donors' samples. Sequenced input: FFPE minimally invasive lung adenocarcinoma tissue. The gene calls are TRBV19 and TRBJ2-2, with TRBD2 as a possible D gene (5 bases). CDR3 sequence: CATGRGAGTGELFF. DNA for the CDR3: TGTGCCACCGGCCGAGGCGCGGGCACCGGGGAGCTGTTTTTT. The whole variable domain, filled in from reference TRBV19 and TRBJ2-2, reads DGGITQSPKYLFRKEGQNVTLSCEQNLNHDAMYWYRQDPGQGLRLIYYSQIVNDFQKGDIAEGYSVSREKKESFPLTVTSAQKNPTAFYLCATGRGAGTGELFFGEGSRLTVL.